This T cell receptor (beta chain) was observed in a study of vaccination and CD4 T cells after COVID-19. Study-wide context: Two of the convalescents were Hispanic, and the group consisted of six males and four females.

Comment on this clonotype: Antigen specificity is unknown.

Germline V gives CDR1 LNHNV, CDR2 YYDKDF (reference sequence). This CDR3 spans 16 amino acids. Between the trimmed V and J ends, which lost 0 bases and 4 bases, there was a span of 13 bases. Treatment reported: approximately 10-day PBMC culture with coronavirus spike peptide pools or control peptides (ViraFEST assay). Investigators isolated CD4+ T cells by negative selection after 10 days of culture. Oncomine TCR Beta short-read sequencing was applied to DNA from cultured CD4+ T cells. The source of extracted genomic DNA was cultured CD4+ T cells. One entry per CDR3 protein results from TCRdb running MiXCR on the PCR reads. The sample holds approximately 18,000 distinct CDR3 sequences, about 80% seen once.

This clonotype was obtained from a human donor who received a COVID-19 vaccine. The sample in question was CD4+ T cells from blood, cultured in vitro, obtained after SARS-CoV-2 vaccination. The chain is built from TRBV15 and TRBJ1-5, with D perhaps matching TRBD1 (5 bases). As DNA, the CDR3 is TGTGCCACCAGCAGAGATTTAGGGGACCCGAATCAGCCCCAGCATTTT. Its translation: CATSRDLGDPNQPQHF.